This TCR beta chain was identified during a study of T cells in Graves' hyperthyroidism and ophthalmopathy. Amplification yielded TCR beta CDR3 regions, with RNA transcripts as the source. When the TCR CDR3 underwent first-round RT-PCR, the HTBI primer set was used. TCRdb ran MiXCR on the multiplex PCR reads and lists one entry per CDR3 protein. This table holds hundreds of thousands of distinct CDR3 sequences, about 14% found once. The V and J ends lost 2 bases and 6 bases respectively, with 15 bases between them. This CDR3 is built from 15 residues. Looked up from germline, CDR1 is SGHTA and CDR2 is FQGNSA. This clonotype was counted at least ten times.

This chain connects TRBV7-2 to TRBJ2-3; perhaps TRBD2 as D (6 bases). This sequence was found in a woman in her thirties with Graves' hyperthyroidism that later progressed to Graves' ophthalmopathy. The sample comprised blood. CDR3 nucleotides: TGTGCCAGCAGCTTATTGGGACTTCCCCCGGATACGCAGTATTTT. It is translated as CASSLLGLPPDTQYF.